Shown below are 18 T cell receptor beta chains from a single sample sequenced in a study of post-analysis software for immune sequencing data (dated by TCRdb to 2013 to 2016). Which antigens these TCRs recognize remains unknown. Study-wide conclusions, independent of this receptor: Significantly higher frequencies in patients than in controls were found for roughly five TRBV segments, including TRBV5-6, TRBV5-1 and TRBV20-1.

The library was made by PCR. The sequencer listed for this sample is Illumina HiSeq 2500. Unique molecular identifiers were incorporated into TCR beta cDNA libraries to reduce PCR and sequencing biases. The public reads were quality trimmed at Q25 with fastp and then assembled into clones with MiXCR by TCRdb, keeping productive beta chains. Each record represents a unique CDR3 protein, reported with the most common genes and DNA among its rows. This sample gives about 500,000 distinct CDR3 sequences in total; under 55% of them show up just once. Around 10% of the sample is held by the ten biggest clonotypes. The sample was blood. These receptors were obtained from a girl between 5 and 17 years old with multiple sclerosis.

This clonotype was seen more than once but under ten times. The rearrangement uses TRBV20-1 and TRBJ2-3; the match to TRBD2 covers 9 bases. Germline-derived CDR1 and CDR2 are DFQATT and SNEGSKA (reference sequence). The CDR3 is 15 amino acids. V was clipped by 0 bases and J by 5 bases; unmatched bases: 6. CDR3 residues: CSARDASGKGDTQYF. The CDR3 DNA reads TGCAGTGCTAGAGATGCTAGCGGGAAGGGAGATACGCAGTATTTT.

This chain joins TRBV7-9 and TRBJ2-3; D tentatively reads TRBD1 or TRBD2 (5 bases each). Between the trimmed V and J ends, which lost 0 bases and 4 bases, there was a span of 8 bases. Germline CDR1 and CDR2: SEHNR and FQNEAQ (reference sequence). This CDR3 has 14 residues. CDR3 in amino acids: CASSLAGTSDTQYF. DNA of the CDR3: TGTGCCAGCAGCTTAGCGGGGACCTCAGATACGCAGTATTTT.

The J gene is TRBJ2-1, the V gene TRBV5-1; D not certain. V lost 5 bases and J 3 bases, leaving 12 bases between the germline ends. The CDR3 is 14 amino acids. Germline CDR1 reads SGHRS; CDR2 reads YFSETQ. The DNA for the CDR3 is TGCGCCAGCAGTAGTGAAACGGTCTACAATGAGCAGTTCTTC. The encoded protein is CASSSETVYNEQFF.

This chain connects TRBV7-9 to TRBJ1-5, with no clear D. Per the germline V gene, CDR1 is SEHNR and CDR2 is FQNEAQ (reference sequence). The CDR3 length is 12 residues. Trimming shortened V by 3 bases and J by 6 bases, and 6 bases separated the two germline ends. The CDR3 loop is CASSFYGQPQHF. CDR3 coding DNA: TGTGCCAGCAGCTTTTACGGTCAGCCCCAGCATTTT.

This clonotype was counted only a few times. The chain has TRBV20-1 and TRBJ1-6; 9 bases agree with TRBD1. Germline CDR1 is DFQATT and CDR2 is SNEGSKA (reference sequence). V was pared by 3 bases and J by 10 bases, with 7 bases of the junction left unmatched. This CDR3 is 14 amino acids long. The DNA of the CDR3 is TGCAGTGCTAGTAATCGGACAGGGGTGTCACCCCTCCACTTT. Encoded protein: CSASNRTGVSPLHF.

This clonotype was seen a few times. CDR3 loop: CSAPRQGNQPQHF. Written as DNA, the CDR3 is TGCAGTGCCCCCCGCCAGGGCAATCAGCCCCAGCATTTT. The chain recombines TRBV20-1 with TRBJ1-5; D is unclear. Germline lookup yields CDR1 DFQATT and CDR2 SNEGSKA (reference sequence). Between the trimmed V and J ends, which lost 6 bases and 2 bases, there was a span of 11 bases. The CDR3 extends over 13 amino acids.

This chain uses TRBV7-9 with TRBJ2-7; no definite D call. Deletions cut 7 bases from V and 5 bases from J, with 12 bases between. The CDR3 consists of 12 residues. Germline V CDR1 and CDR2: SEHNR, FQNEAQ (reference sequence). The CDR3 DNA is TGTGCCAGCAACACCTGGTCGGACGAGCAGTACTTC. Protein product: CASNTWSDEQYF.

In its sample, this clonotype was seen many times. This chain uses TRBV29-1 with TRBJ2-1, with 9 bases fitting TRBD1. After removal of 7 bases from V and 7 bases from J, the junction contained 14 bases not matched to a gene. The germline V gene encodes CDR1 SQVTM and CDR2 ANQGSEA. The CDR3 is 15 residues long. The CDR3 DNA sequence: TGCAGCGGATATACAGGGGGCGGCCGTCCAAATGAGCAGTTCTTC. Translating gives CSGYTGGGRPNEQFF.

At least ten counts were recorded for this clonotype. The chain combines TRBV29-1 with TRBJ2-5; the D is unclear. The CDR3 is made up of 11 amino acids. The V gene lost 6 bases and the J gene lost 2 bases, with 7 bases spanning the gap. CDR1 is SQVTM, CDR2 ANQGSEA, per germline. The CDR3 protein is CSVGSQETQYF. CDR3 DNA: TGCAGCGTCGGATCTCAAGAGACCCAGTACTTC.

On this clonotype itself: As the CDR3 is not closed by the conserved phenylalanine or tryptophan, this likely results from a read error. The rearrangement links TRBV29-1 to TRBJ2-1, with 16 nucleotides matching TRBD2. This CDR3 region has 18 residues. V shed 0 bases and J 6 bases; nucleotides not matched to a gene: 8. CDR1 is SQVTM, CDR2 ANQGSEA, per germline. The DNA for the CDR3 is TGCAGCGTTGAAGATAAGGGACTAGCGGGAGGGCCTGGCAATGAGCAGTTCTCC. As protein: CSVEDKGLAGGPGNEQFS.

The J gene is TRBJ1-1, the V gene TRBV7-8; D is possibly TRBD1 (5 bases). Germline CDR1 SGHVS, CDR2 FQNEAQ. The germline V and J ends were trimmed by 6 bases and 4 bases, with 12 bases remaining between them. The length of the CDR3 is 13 residues. The CDR3 nucleotides are TGTGCCAGCAGGAGGGACCCCGTCACTGAAGCTTTCTTT. Amino acids: CASRRDPVTEAFF.

This rearrangement joins TRBV5-6 to TRBJ2-7; D unclear. This CDR3 region has 14 residues. V gave up 3 bases and J gave up 6 bases, with 16 bases separating them. Germline V gives CDR1 SGHDT, CDR2 YYEEEE. CDR3 sequence (DNA): TGTGCCAGCAGCTGTAGCCCGGAGATGTCCGAGCAGTACTTC. As protein: CASSCSPEMSEQYF.

The gene calls are TRBV6-4 and TRBJ1-2; 12 bases align to TRBD1. Germline V gene data show CDR1 as MRHNA and CDR2 as SNTAGT. The CDR3 contains 14 residues. V shed 4 bases, J shed 6 bases, and the junction held 3 bases outside the gene matches. CDR3 nucleotide sequence: TGTGCCAGCAGTGCGGGGACAGGGGGCGATGGCTACACCTTC. As protein: CASSAGTGGDGYTF.

With regard to this clonotype: At one end, the junction sequence differs from germline, possibly due to a read error. V gene TRBV7-9 combines with J gene TRBJ2-3, with 11 bases identical to TRBD2. This CDR3 is 16 amino acids long. Germline CDR1 SEHNR, CDR2 FQNEAQ (reference sequence). Here the CDR3 DNA reads TGTGTCAGCAGCCGACCGGGACTAGCGGACACAGATACGCAGTATTTT. This gives the protein CVSSRPGLADTDTQYF. The complete variable domain, with remaining parts taken from reference TRBV7-9 and TRBJ2-3, reads DTGVSQNPRHKITKRGQNVTFRCDPISEHNRLYWYRQTLGQGPEFLTYFQNEAQLEKSRLLSDRFSAERPKGSFSTLEIQRTEQGDSAMYLCVSSRPGLADTDTQYFGPGTRLTVL.

The table lists this clonotype with a few counts. The rearrangement joins TRBV10-3 to TRBJ2-1; 8 bases map to TRBD2. The V gene end was trimmed by 0 bases and the J gene end by 8 bases; junction bases not matched to a gene: 9. Germline CDR1 and CDR2: ENHRY and SYGVKD. This CDR3 has 16 residues. The DNA of the CDR3 is TGTGCCATCAGTGAGTCGGCGGGAGGTTTGGGCCATGAGCAGTTCTTC. It yields the protein CAISESAGGLGHEQFF.

This clonotype has more than one count but fewer than ten. This rearrangement joins TRBV9 to TRBJ2-7; D is possibly TRBD1 (5 bases). The CDR3 is made up of 16 amino acids. The germline V gene encodes CDR1 SGDLS and CDR2 YYNGEE. V was trimmed by 0 bases and J by 3 bases, leaving 16 bases between them. In nucleotides, the CDR3 is TGTGCCAGCAGCGTAGATTTCCAGGGCTCCCTCTACGAGCAGTACTTC. Translation: CASSVDFQGSLYEQYF. Looking up the rest from reference TRBV9 and TRBJ2-7 gives the full variable domain: DSGVTQTPKHLITATGQRVTLRCSPRSGDLSVYWYQQSLDQGLQFLIQYYNGEERAKGNILERFSAQQFPDLHSELNLSSLELGDSALYFCASSVDFQGSLYEQYFGPGTRLTVT.

The chain carries TRBV20-1 and TRBJ2-4; 11 bases align to TRBD2. TRBJ2-5 explains the end of the DNA better; the J call may be wrong. The CDR3 runs to 15 residues. Germline-derived CDR1 and CDR2 are DFQATT and SNEGSKA (reference sequence). DNA for the CDR3: TGCAGTGCTCGCATAGCGGGGGGGCCTGAAGAGACCCAGTACTTC. This codes for CSARIAGGPEETQYF.

About this clonotype itself: Relative to the germline gene, one junction end is altered; a read error may explain this. This chain joins TRBV12-3 or TRBV12-4 and TRBJ2-5; 14 bases line up with TRBD2. The CDR3 covers 16 residues. DNA for the CDR3: TGTGCCAGTAGTTTGAGTTCGCGACTAGCGGGAGGGGAGCAGTACTTC. Encoded protein: CASSLSSRLAGGEQYF.